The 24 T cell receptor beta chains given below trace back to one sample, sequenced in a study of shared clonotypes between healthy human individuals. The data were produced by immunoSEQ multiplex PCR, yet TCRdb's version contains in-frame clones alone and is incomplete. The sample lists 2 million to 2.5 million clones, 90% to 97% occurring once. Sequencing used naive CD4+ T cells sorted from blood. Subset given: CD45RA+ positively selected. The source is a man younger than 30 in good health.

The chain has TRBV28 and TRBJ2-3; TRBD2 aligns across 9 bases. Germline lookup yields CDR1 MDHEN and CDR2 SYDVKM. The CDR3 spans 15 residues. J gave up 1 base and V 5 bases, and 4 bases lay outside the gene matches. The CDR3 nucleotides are TGTGCCAGCAGTGCGGGGGGGTCGGGCACAGATACGCAGTATTTT. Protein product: CASSAGGSGTDTQYF.

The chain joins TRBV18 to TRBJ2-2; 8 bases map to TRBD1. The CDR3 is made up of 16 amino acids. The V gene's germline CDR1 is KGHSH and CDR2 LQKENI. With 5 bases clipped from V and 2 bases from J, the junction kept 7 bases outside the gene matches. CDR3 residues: CASSSRQGINTGELFF. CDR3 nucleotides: TGTGCCAGCTCATCCAGACAGGGGATAAACACCGGGGAGCTGTTTTTT.

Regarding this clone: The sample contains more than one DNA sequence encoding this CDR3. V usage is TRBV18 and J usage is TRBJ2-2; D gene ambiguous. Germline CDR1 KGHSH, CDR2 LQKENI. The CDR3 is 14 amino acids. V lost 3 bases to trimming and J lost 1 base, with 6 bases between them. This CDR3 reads CASSPPLNTGELFF. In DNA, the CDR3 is TGTGCCAGCTCACCTCCGCTGAACACCGGGGAGCTGTTTTTT.

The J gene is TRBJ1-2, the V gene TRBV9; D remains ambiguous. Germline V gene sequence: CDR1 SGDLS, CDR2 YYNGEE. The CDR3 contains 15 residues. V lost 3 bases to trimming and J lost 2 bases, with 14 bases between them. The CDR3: CASSAGSAPNYGYTF. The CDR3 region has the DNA TGTGCCAGCAGCGCGGGCTCGGCTCCCAACTATGGCTACACCTTC.

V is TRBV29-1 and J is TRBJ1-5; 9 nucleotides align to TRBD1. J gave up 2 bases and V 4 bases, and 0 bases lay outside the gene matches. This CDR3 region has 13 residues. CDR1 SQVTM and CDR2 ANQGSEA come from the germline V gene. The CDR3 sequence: CSVGDRGNQPQHF. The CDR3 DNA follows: TGCAGCGTTGGGGACAGGGGCAATCAGCCCCAGCATTTT.

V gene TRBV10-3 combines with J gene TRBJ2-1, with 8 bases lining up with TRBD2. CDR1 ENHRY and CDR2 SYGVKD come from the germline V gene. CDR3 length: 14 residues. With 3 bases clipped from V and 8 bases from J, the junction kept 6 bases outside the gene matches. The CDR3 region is CAISDLGGADEQFF. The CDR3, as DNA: TGTGCCATCAGTGATCTCGGGGGGGCCGATGAGCAGTTCTTC.

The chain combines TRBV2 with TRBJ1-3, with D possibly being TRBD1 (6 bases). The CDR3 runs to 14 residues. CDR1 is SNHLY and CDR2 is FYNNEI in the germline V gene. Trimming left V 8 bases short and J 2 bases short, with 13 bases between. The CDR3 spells CASLKQGPGNTIYF. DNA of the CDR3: TGTGCCAGCCTAAAACAGGGCCCTGGAAACACCATATATTTT.

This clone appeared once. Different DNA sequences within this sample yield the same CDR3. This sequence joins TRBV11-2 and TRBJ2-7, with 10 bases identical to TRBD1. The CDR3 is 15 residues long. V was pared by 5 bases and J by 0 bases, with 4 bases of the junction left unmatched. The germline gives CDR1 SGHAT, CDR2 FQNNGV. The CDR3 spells CASSLGQGGSYEQYF. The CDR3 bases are TGTGCCAGCAGCCTCGGACAGGGGGGCTCCTACGAGCAGTACTTC.

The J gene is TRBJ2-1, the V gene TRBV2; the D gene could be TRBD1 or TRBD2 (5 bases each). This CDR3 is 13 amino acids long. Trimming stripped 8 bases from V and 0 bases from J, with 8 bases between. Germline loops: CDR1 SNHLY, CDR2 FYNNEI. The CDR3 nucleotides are TGTGCCAGCCCGAGGGGCTCCTACAATGAGCAGTTCTTC. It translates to CASPRGSYNEQFF.

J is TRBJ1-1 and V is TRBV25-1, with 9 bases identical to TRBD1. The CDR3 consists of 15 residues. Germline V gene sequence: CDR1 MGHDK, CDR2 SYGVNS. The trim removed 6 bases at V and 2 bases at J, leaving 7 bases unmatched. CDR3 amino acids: CASRGTGRGNTEAFF. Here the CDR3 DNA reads TGTGCCAGCAGGGGGACAGGGAGGGGAAACACTGAAGCTTTCTTT.

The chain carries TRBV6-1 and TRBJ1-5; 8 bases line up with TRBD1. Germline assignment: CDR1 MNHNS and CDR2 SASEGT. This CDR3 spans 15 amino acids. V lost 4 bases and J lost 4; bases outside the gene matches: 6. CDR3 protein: CASSAQDRANQPQHF. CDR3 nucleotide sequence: TGTGCCAGCAGTGCACAGGACAGGGCGAATCAGCCCCAGCATTTT.

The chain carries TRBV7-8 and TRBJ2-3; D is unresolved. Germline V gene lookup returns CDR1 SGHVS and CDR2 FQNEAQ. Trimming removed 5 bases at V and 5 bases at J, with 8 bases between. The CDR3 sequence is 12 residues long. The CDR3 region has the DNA TGTGCCAGCAGCACAACTGGAGATACGCAGTATTTT. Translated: CASSTTGDTQYF.

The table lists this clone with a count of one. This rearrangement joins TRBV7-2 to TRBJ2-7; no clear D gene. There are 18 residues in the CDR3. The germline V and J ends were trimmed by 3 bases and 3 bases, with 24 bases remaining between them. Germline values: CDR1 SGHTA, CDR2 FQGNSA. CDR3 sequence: CASSFRGPDPRTCYEQYF. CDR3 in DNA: TGTGCCAGCAGCTTTAGAGGCCCGGACCCACGTACCTGCTACGAGCAGTACTTC.

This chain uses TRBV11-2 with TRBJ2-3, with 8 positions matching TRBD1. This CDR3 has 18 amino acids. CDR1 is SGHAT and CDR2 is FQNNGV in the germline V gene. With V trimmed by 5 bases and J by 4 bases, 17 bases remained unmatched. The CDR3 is CASSRSRVPGGSADTQYF. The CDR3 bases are TGTGCCAGCAGCCGCTCCAGGGTTCCAGGGGGCAGCGCAGATACGCAGTATTTT.

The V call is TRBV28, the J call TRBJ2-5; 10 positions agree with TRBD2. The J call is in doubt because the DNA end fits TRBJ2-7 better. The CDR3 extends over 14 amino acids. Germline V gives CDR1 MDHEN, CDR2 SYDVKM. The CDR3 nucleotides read TGTGCCAGCACCAGAGCGGGGGGGCTTGCCGAGCAGTACTTC. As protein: CASTRAGGLAEQYF.

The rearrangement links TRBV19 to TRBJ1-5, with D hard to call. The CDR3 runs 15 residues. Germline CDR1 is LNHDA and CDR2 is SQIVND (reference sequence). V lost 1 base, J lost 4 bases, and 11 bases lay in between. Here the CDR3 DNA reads TGTGCCAGTAGTATAGTAATCAAAGGGAATCAGCCCCAGCATTTT. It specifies CASSIVIKGNQPQHF.

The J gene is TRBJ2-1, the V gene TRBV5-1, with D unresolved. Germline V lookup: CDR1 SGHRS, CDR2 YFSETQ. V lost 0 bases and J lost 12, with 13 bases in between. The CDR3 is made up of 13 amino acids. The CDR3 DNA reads TGCGCCAGCAGCTTGGGGTCTGGCCCAGGGCAGTTCTTC. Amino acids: CASSLGSGPGQFF.

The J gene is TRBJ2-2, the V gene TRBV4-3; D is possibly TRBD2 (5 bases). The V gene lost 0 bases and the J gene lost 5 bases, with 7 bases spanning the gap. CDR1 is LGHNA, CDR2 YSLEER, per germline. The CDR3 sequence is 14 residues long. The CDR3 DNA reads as TGCGCCAGCAGCCAAGACGGGAAAACCGGGGAGCTGTTTTTT. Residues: CASSQDGKTGELFF.

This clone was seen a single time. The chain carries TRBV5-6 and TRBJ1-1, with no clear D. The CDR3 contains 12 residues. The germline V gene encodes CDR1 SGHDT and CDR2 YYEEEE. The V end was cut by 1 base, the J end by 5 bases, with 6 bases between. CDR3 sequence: CASSLLGTEAFF. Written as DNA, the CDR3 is TGTGCCAGCAGCTTGCTGGGAACTGAAGCTTTCTTT. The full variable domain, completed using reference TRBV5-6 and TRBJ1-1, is DAGVTQSPTHLIKTRGQQVTLRCSPKSGHDTVSWYQQALGQGPQFIFQYYEEEERQRGNFPDRFSGHQFPNYSSELNVNALLLGDSALYLCASSLLGTEAFFGQGTRLTVV.

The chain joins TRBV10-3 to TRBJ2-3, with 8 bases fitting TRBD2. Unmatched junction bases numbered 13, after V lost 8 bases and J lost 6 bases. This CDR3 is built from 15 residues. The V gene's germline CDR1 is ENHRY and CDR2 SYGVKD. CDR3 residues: CAISWTSHVGDTQYF. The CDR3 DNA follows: TGTGCCATCTCCTGGACTAGCCATGTGGGGGATACGCAGTATTTT.

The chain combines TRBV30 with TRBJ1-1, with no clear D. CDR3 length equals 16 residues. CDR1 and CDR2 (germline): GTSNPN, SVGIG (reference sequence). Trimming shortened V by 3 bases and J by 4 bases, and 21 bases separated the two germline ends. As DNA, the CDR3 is TGTGCCTGGAGAAATCGGCAGGACGTGAGCGGCACTGAAGCTTTCTTT. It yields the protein CAWRNRQDVSGTEAFF.

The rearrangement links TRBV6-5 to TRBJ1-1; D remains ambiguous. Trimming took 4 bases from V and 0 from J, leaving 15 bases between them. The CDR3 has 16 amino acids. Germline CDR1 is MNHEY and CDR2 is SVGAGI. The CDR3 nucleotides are TGTGCCAGCAGTTCCTTAACGGGCCTGGTGAACACTGAAGCTTTCTTT. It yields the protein CASSSLTGLVNTEAFF.

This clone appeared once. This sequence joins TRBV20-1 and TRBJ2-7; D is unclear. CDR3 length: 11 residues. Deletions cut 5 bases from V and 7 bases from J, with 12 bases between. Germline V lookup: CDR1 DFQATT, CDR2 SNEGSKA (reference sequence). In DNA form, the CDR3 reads TGCAGTGCTGTACTAAATGGTGAGCAGTACTTC. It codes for CSAVLNGEQYF.

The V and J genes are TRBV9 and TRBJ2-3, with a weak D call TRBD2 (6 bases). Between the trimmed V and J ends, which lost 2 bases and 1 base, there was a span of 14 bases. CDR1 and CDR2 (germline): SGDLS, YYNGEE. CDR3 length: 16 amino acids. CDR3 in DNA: TGTGCCAGCAGCGTTAGTGGGGGGACTCGCACAGATACGCAGTATTTT. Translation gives CASSVSGGTRTDTQYF.